A selection of T cell receptor beta chains follows, all from one sample in a study of T cell therapy after organ transplantation. Antigens for these TCRs are unknown. Sequencing used immunoSEQ multiplex PCR; TCRdb keeps in-frame clones, though not all of them. This sample has a few thousand clones, with roughly 89% found just once. The starting material was CD8+ T cells from blood, obtained before autologous CMV-specific T cell therapy. These TCRs come from a human patient who had received a solid organ transplant and had CMV disease. Both conserved end residues are part of each CDR3. Fields, in order: J gene, CDR3 length, D gene, V gene, CDR3 DNA, CDR3 protein. A D gene is named only where the DNA matches it firmly.

TRBJ1-2	13	.	TRBV6-5	TGTGCCAGCAGTTACGTTCCTTGGAGAGGCTACACCTTC	CASSYVPWRGYTF
TRBJ1-6	14	.	TRBV6-5	TGTGCCAGCACGGTAGCGCAAGAGAATTCACCCCTCCACTTT	CASTVAQENSPLHF
TRBJ1-1	11	.	TRBV20-1	TGCAGTGCTAGAGATTTACCTGAAGCTTTCTTT	CSARDLPEAFF
TRBJ2-6	18	.	TRBV23-1	TGCGCCAGCAGTGTGTTCCGTACGCAACAAAGTCGGGCCAACGTCCTGACTTTC	CASSVFRTQQSRANVLTF
TRBJ2-1	18	TRBD2	TRBV4-2	TGTGCCAGCAGCCAAGTCCGATACGGACTAGCGGGTTACAATGAGCAGTTCTTC	CASSQVRYGLAGYNEQFF
TRBJ1-5	14	TRBD1	TRBV28	TGTGCCAGCAGTTGGGGACAGGCGGCTCAGCCCCAGCATTTT	CASSWGQAAQPQHF
TRBJ2-7	17	TRBD2	TRBV19	TGTGCCAGTTCCCAACACCCTAGCGGGGGATCGACCTACGAGCAGTACTTC	CASSQHPSGGSTYEQYF
TRBJ1-6	12	.	TRBV27	TGTGCCAGCAGTTCTGGGGGTTCACCCCTCCACTTT	CASSSGGSPLHF
TRBJ1-2	16	TRBD1	TRBV6-5	TGTGCCAGCAGTTACGCTGGGGGGACAGTGGCCTATGGCTACACCTTC	CASSYAGGTVAYGYTF
TRBJ2-1	20	TRBD2	TRBV27	TGTGCCAGCAGTTTTTTCCGGGGAGTTAGCGGGACCACTGAGTATGATGAGCAGTTCTTC	CASSFFRGVSGTTEYDEQFF
TRBJ2-7	13	.	TRBV5-5	TGTGCCAGCTTGGGAGTTAGCTCCTACGAGCAGTACTTC	CASLGVSSYEQYF